This TCR beta chain was sequenced in a study of T cells in Graves' hyperthyroidism and ophthalmopathy. Germline V CDR1 and CDR2: SEHNR, FQNEAQ (reference sequence). CDR3 size: 13 residues. V shed 5 bases and J shed 5 bases, with 9 bases lying between them. The sample holds many counts of this clonotype. Its antigen is not known. RNA transcripts gave rise to amplified TCR beta CDR3 regions. Carried out on the TCR CDR3, a first-round RT-PCR used the HTBI primer set. Using its own MiXCR run on the multiplex PCR reads, TCRdb lists one record per CDR3 protein. The profile shows 500,000 to 600,000 distinct CDR3 sequences, 46% of them singletons. Findings and caveats of the study: Most thyroid clonotypes that were expanded above 0.001 also turned up in blood.

The chain uses TRBV7-9 and TRBJ1-4; a weak D match, TRBD1 (5 bases). This clonotype was obtained from an adult woman with Graves' disease, either hyperthyroidism or ophthalmopathy (not recorded which). The source material was peripheral blood or thyroid tissue (not recorded which). Written as DNA, the CDR3 is TGTGCCAGCAGCGTAAAGGGGAATGAAAAACTGTTTTTT. Amino acids: CASSVKGNEKLFF.